The sequence of this TCR beta chain was determined in a study of T cell responses to AZD1222 COVID-19 vaccine. The CDR3 length is 17 residues. Looked up from germline, CDR1 is LGHDT and CDR2 is YNNKEL (reference sequence). V lost 0 bases, J lost 2 bases, and 15 bases lay in between. TCRdb's table, derived via immunoSEQ multiplex PCR, lists solely in-frame clones and lacks some. The sample yields 100,000 to 150,000 clones, about 94% seen once. Specimen: peripheral blood, collected on day 0 of AZD1222 vaccination. This chain links TRBV3-1 (or the pseudogene TRBV3-2) with TRBJ2-3; D is unclear. The origin of this receptor is an adult in good health. The CDR3 sequence is CASSQEDGLEVTDTQYF. CDR3 DNA: TGTGCCAGCAGCCAAGAAGACGGGCTAGAGGTCACAGATACGCAGTATTTT.